This T cell receptor (beta chain) emerged from a study of blood T cell repertoires in COVID-19. Study at large: The United States, Italy and Spain supplied acute and convalescent COVID-19 samples. Nucleic acid was either cDNA or gDNA, and it came from T cells, B-cell-depleted T cells, or PBMCs.

Residents of about two dozen US areas, aged about 18 to 89 years, made up the participants. The study assigned cohorts using participant-reported clinical history. This clone has a handful of counts. Method: immunoSEQ multiplex PCR; TCRdb's copy keeps in-frame clones and lacks some. The table has 210,000 or so clones, more than 75% seen once. The CDR3 is 17 residues long. Germline V CDR1 and CDR2: LGHDT, YNNKEL (reference sequence). V dropped 4 bases and J dropped 8 bases, with 26 bases sitting between them. This clonotype originated in a man aged 25-40 years with acute COVID-19. Sample: PBMCs or T cells enriched from blood (not recorded which). V is TRBV3-1 (or the pseudogene TRBV3-2) and J is TRBJ1-2; D remains ambiguous. CDR3 nucleotide sequence: TGTGCCAGCAGCCCACAAGGTTTAGGGAGACAAAAGGAGGGCTACACCTTC. It translates to CASSPQGLGRQKEGYTF.